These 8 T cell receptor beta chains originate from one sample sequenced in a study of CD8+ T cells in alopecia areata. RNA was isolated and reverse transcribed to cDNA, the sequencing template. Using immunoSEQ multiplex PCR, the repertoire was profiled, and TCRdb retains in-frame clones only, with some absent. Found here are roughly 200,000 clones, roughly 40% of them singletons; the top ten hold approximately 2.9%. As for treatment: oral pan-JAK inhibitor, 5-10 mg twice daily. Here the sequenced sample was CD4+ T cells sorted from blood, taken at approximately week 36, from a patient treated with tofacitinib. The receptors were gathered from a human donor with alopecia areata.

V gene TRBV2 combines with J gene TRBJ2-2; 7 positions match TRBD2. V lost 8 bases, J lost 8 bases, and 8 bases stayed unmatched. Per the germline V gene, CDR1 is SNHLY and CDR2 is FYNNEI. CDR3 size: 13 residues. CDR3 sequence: CASRGVTVGELFF. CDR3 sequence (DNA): TGTGCCAGCCGGGGGGTTACGGTTGGGGAGCTGTTTTTT.

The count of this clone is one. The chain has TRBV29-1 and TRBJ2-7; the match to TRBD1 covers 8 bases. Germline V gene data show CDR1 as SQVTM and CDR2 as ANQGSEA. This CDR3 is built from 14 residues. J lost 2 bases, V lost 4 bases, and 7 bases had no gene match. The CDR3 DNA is TGCAGCGTTGTAGTGGACAGGGTTACCTACGAGCAGTACTTC. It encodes CSVVVDRVTYEQYF.

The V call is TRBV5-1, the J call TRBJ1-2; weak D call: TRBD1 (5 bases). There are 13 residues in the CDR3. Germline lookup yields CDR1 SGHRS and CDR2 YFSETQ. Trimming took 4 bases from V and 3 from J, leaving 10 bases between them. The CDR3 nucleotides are TGCGCCAGCAGCCCCGACAGATACTATGGCTACACCTTC. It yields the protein CASSPDRYYGYTF.

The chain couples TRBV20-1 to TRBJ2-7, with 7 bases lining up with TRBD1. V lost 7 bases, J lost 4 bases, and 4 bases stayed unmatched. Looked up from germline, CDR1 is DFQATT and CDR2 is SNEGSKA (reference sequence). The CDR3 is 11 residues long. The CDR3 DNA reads TGCAGTGTTTACAGGGGTTACGAGCAGTACTTC. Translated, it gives CSVYRGYEQYF.

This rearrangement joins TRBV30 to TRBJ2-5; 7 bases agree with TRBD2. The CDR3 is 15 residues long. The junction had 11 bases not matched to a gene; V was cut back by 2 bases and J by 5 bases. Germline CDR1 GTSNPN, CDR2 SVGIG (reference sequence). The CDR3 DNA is TGTGCCTGGAGTCTGCCGGGAGCAGCGGGGGAGACCCAGTACTTC. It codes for CAWSLPGAAGETQYF.

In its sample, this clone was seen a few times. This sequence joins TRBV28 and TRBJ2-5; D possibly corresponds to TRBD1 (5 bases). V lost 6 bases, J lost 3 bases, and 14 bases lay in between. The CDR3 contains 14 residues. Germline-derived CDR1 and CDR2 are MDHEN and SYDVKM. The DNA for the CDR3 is TGTGCCAGCAGGACCTATACAGGAAAAGAGACCCAGTACTTC. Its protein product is CASRTYTGKETQYF.

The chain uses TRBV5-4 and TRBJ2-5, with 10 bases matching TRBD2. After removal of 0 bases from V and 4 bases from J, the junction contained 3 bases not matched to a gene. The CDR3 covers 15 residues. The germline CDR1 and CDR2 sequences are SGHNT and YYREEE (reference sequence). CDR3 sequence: CASSLEAGGRETQYF. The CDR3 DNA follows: TGTGCCAGCAGCTTGGAAGCGGGAGGGAGAGAGACCCAGTACTTC.

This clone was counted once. The CDR3 region has the DNA TGCAGCGTTGGCGGACAGCATGGCTACACCTTC. This encodes CSVGGQHGYTF. This chain connects TRBV29-1 to TRBJ1-2; a possible D gene is TRBD1 (6 bases). V gave up 4 bases and J gave up 6 bases, with 9 bases separating them. The CDR3 has 11 amino acids. Germline CDR1 reads SQVTM; CDR2 reads ANQGSEA.